This T cell receptor (beta chain) comes out of a study of T-cell memory formation after mild COVID-19. Study-wide points: For second-wave clones that peaked at day 37, SARS-CoV-2 specificity went unverified. Contracting clones, day 15 to 85, had balanced CD4/CD8, and later expanders favored CD4+. Contracting CD4+ clones sat mainly in CM and EM; CD8+ in EMRA.

There are many counts of this clonotype. As yet, its antigen is unknown. TCRdb reprocessed the 5' RACE reads with MiXCR, giving one entry per CDR3 protein. The sample lists 150,000 or so distinct CDR3 sequences, roughly 15% occurring once. Trimming left V 6 bases short and J 4 bases short, with 11 bases between. There are 12 residues in the CDR3. Germline CDR1 and CDR2: SQVTM and ANQGSEA. The sample consisted of PBMCs or a T cell subset sorted from them (not recorded which). The clonotype comes from an adult woman who had mild COVID-19 (a few samples of this study predate the infection). Cell type and time point are not known. The chain employs TRBV29-1 and TRBJ2-3; the D is unclear. The CDR3 loop reads CSVHWASDTQYF. In nucleotides, the CDR3 is TGCAGCGTCCATTGGGCCTCAGATACGCAGTATTTT.